Below are 31 T cell receptor beta chains sequenced from a single sample in a study of OX40 agonist ivuxolimab in advanced cancers. Method: immunoSEQ multiplex PCR; TCRdb's copy keeps in-frame clones and lacks some. Here the sample spans about 62,000 clones, approximately 79% being singletons. The sample in question was CD4+ or CD8+ T cells sorted from blood, obtained in a trial of the OX40 agonist ivuxolimab. These receptors were taken from an adult with an advanced solid tumor such as melanoma, head and neck, liver or kidney cancer.

V gene TRBV6-5 combines with J gene TRBJ1-2; possible D gene TRBD1, 5 bases. The CDR3 is 13 residues long. Germline V gene data show CDR1 as MNHEY and CDR2 as SVGAGI. V was clipped by 0 bases and J by 5 bases, with 7 bases between them. The chain's CDR3 is CASSYSAGYGYTF. The CDR3 nucleotides read TGTGCCAGCAGTTACTCGGCAGGGTATGGCTACACCTTC.

The J gene is TRBJ1-5, the V gene TRBV2, with D unresolved. Germline V gene data show CDR1 as SNHLY and CDR2 as FYNNEI. The CDR3 has 15 residues. Trimming took 5 bases from V and 2 from J, leaving 13 bases between them. CDR3 residues: CASSILGSGNQPQHF. The CDR3 region has the DNA TGTGCCAGCAGTATTTTAGGGTCAGGCAATCAGCCCCAGCATTTT.

V gene TRBV7-8 combines with J gene TRBJ2-1, with D maybe TRBD2 (6 bases). There are 16 residues in the CDR3. V lost 2 bases to trimming and J lost 0 bases, with 11 bases between them. CDR1 is SGHVS and CDR2 is FQNEAQ in the germline V gene. CDR3 in DNA: TGTGCCAGCAGCTTACGCGGGAACCCCTCCTACAATGAGCAGTTCTTC. Amino acid sequence: CASSLRGNPSYNEQFF.

V is TRBV18 and J is TRBJ1-1; 10 positions agree with TRBD1. The CDR3 loop spans 16 amino acids. Looked up from germline, CDR1 is KGHSH and CDR2 is LQKENI. The J segment lost 5 bases and the V segment lost 8 bases, leaving 14 bases of the junction unmatched. CDR3 DNA sequence: TGTGCCAGCGTTCCGGGACAGGGGAATTTTCGGACTGAAGCTTTCTTT. Its protein product is CASVPGQGNFRTEAFF.

V is TRBV7-2 and J is TRBJ2-7, with 10 bases fitting TRBD1. From germline, CDR1 is SGHTA and CDR2 FQGNSA. CDR3 length equals 14 residues. The V segment lost 7 bases and the J segment 4 bases; nucleotides outside the gene matches: 7. The CDR3, as DNA: TGTGCCAGCACCCAGGACAGGGGGGGATACGAGCAGTACTTC. This codes for CASTQDRGGYEQYF.

This sequence joins TRBV6-5 and TRBJ1-1; D remains unclear. The V gene lost 0 bases and the J gene lost 8 bases, with 10 bases spanning the gap. The CDR3 has 13 residues. CDR1 is MNHEY and CDR2 is SVGAGI in the germline V gene. In DNA form, the CDR3 reads TGTGCCAGCAGTTACTCTCCAGGTTTGGAAGCTTTCTTT. This encodes CASSYSPGLEAFF.

This clone was seen a single time. The chain recombines TRBV19 with TRBJ1-1, with D possibly being TRBD1 (5 bases). CDR1 and CDR2 (germline): LNHDA, SQIVND (reference sequence). This CDR3 is 15 amino acids long. Trimming took 7 bases from V and 2 from J, leaving 17 bases between them. The DNA for the CDR3 is TGTGCCAGTACCCCTCCCTTGACAGTAAACACTGAAGCTTTCTTT. This encodes CASTPPLTVNTEAFF.

The V call is TRBV7-8, the J call TRBJ1-3, with a tentative D call TRBD1 (6 bases). The V end was cut by 7 bases, the J end by 8 bases, with 18 bases between. The CDR3 sequence is 14 residues long. Germline-derived CDR1 and CDR2 are SGHVS and FQNEAQ. CDR3 residues: CASTALGARDTIYF. The CDR3 region has the DNA TGTGCCAGCACCGCCTTGGGGGCGCGGGACACCATATATTTT.

For the CDR3, the DNA is TGTGCCAGCATCTCTTCGTCCCGGGGGGGAGCTTACAATGAGCAGTTCTTC. It specifies CASISSSRGGAYNEQFF. V and J are TRBV27 and TRBJ2-1; the match to TRBD2 covers 8 bases. Germline assignment: CDR1 MNHEY and CDR2 SMNVEV (reference sequence). This CDR3 region has 17 residues. With 7 bases clipped from V and 4 bases from J, the junction kept 15 bases outside the gene matches.

J is TRBJ2-2 and V is TRBV9, with D uncertain. V gave up 6 bases and J gave up 1 base, with 7 bases separating them. Germline CDR1 SGDLS, CDR2 YYNGEE. CDR3 length: 13 residues. The CDR3 region is CASNGQNTGELFF. CDR3 DNA: TGTGCCAGCAATGGGCAGAACACCGGGGAGCTGTTTTTT. Using reference TRBV9 and TRBJ2-2 for the parts outside the CDR3, the full variable domain is DSGVTQTPKHLITATGQRVTLRCSPRSGDLSVYWYQQSLDQGLQFLIQYYNGEERAKGNILERFSAQQFPDLHSELNLSSLELGDSALYFCASNGQNTGELFFGEGSRLTVL.

The chain combines TRBV4-3 with TRBJ2-2; 10 positions match TRBD2. Germline CDR1 and CDR2: LGHNA and YSLEER. The CDR3 covers 16 residues. Trimming cost V 2 bases and J 6 bases; bases outside gene matches: 6. CDR3 sequence reads: CASSQLLAGGPGELFF. In nucleotides, the CDR3 is TGCGCCAGCAGCCAACTCTTAGCGGGGGGCCCCGGGGAGCTGTTTTTT.

V usage is TRBV7-9 and J usage is TRBJ2-4; weak D call: TRBD2 (5 bases). This CDR3 has 17 residues. CDR1 is SEHNR, CDR2 FQNEAQ, per germline (reference sequence). Trimming pared 4 bases from V and 0 bases from J, leaving 16 bases between. CDR3 DNA sequence: TGTGCCAGCAGCTCCTGGGGTCCGGGGTCAGCCAAAAACATTCAGTACTTC. Residues: CASSSWGPGSAKNIQYF.

The chain recombines TRBV30 with TRBJ1-3, with D possibly being TRBD1 (6 bases). Germline V lookup: CDR1 GTSNPN, CDR2 SVGIG (reference sequence). V was pared by 7 bases and J by 4 bases, with 17 bases between. This CDR3 region has 14 residues. DNA of the CDR3: TGTGCCTCCGGGGGGCGATTCTCCGGAAACACCATATATTTT. Its protein is CASGGRFSGNTIYF. Combining the CDR3 with reference TRBV30 and TRBJ1-3 gives the whole variable domain SQTIHQWPATLVQPVGSPLSLECTVEGTSNPNLYWYRQAAGRGLQLLFYSVGIGQISSEVPQNLSASRPQDRQFILSSKKLLLSDSGFYLCASGGRFSGNTIYFGEGSWLTVV.

This chain links TRBV6-1 with TRBJ1-3; 9 bases are a match to TRBD1. Unmatched junction bases numbered 5, after V lost 9 bases and J lost 2 bases. CDR3 length: 14 amino acids. CDR1 MNHNS and CDR2 SASEGT come from the germline V gene. CDR3 coding DNA: TGTGCCAGTTCACAGGGGGCGGCTGGAAACACCATATATTTT. Translated, it gives CASSQGAAGNTIYF.

The chain has TRBV29-1 and TRBJ2-7; TRBD1 aligns across 10 bases. V shed 6 bases and J 0 bases; nucleotides not matched to a gene: 2. Germline assignment: CDR1 SQVTM and CDR2 ANQGSEA. The CDR3 runs to 13 residues. In DNA, the CDR3 is TGCAGCGTACGGACAGGGGGCTCCTACGAGCAGTACTTC. Its translation is CSVRTGGSYEQYF.

CDR3 region: CASSSGLLTGELFF. For the CDR3, the DNA is TGTGCCAGCAGTTCGGGACTCCTAACCGGGGAGCTGTTTTTT. The V call is TRBV28, the J call TRBJ2-2, with TRBD2 as a possible D gene (6 bases). The CDR3 covers 14 residues. V shed 4 bases and J shed 5 bases, with 11 bases lying between them. From germline, CDR1 is MDHEN and CDR2 SYDVKM.

V and J are TRBV2 and TRBJ2-2, with 8 bases matching TRBD1. The V and J ends lost 5 bases and 7 bases, in that order; junction bases with no gene match: 9. The germline CDR1 and CDR2 sequences are SNHLY and FYNNEI. The CDR3 has 15 residues. The CDR3 here is CASSWQGASYGELFF. The CDR3 DNA is TGTGCCAGCAGTTGGCAGGGGGCATCGTACGGGGAGCTGTTTTTT.

The chain recombines TRBV5-5 with TRBJ2-3, with D perhaps matching TRBD2 (6 bases). CDR1 and CDR2 from the germline V gene are SGHKS and YYEKEE (reference sequence). The length of the CDR3 is 16 residues. With 0 bases removed from V and 4 bases from J, the gap between germline ends came to 15 bases. CDR3 protein: CASSLAGVMLADTQYF. The DNA for the CDR3 is TGTGCCAGCAGCTTGGCGGGAGTGATGTTAGCAGATACGCAGTATTTT.

This clone occurred once. V is TRBV14 and J is TRBJ2-7; a weak D match, TRBD1 (6 bases). CDR3 length: 17 amino acids. Germline lookup yields CDR1 SGHDN and CDR2 FVKESK. V lost 3 bases and J 0 bases, leaving 18 bases between the germline ends. DNA of the CDR3: TGTGCCAGCAGCCATGGTCCTCGACAGGAGTCCTCCTACGAGCAGTACTTC. It encodes CASSHGPRQESSYEQYF.

This chain joins TRBV7-2 and TRBJ2-5; D may correspond to TRBD1 or TRBD2 (5 bases each). The CDR3 is made up of 14 amino acids. CDR1 is SGHTA, CDR2 FQGNSA, per germline. The V end lost 5 bases, the J end lost 7 bases, and 17 bases lay between the germline ends. The CDR3: CASSRGRGGGTQYF. For the CDR3, the DNA is TGTGCCAGCAGCAGGGGACGAGGCGGCGGGACCCAGTACTTC.

This chain links TRBV7-9 with TRBJ2-7; D is possibly TRBD1 (5 bases). CDR1 is SEHNR and CDR2 is FQNEAQ in the germline V gene (reference sequence). V lost 6 bases, J lost 4 bases, and 22 bases lay in between. The CDR3 runs 16 residues. CDR3 in amino acids: CASSRLHGARTYEQYF. CDR3 sequence (DNA): TGTGCCAGCAGTCGATTACATGGGGCCAGAACGTACGAGCAGTACTTC. Full variable domain (outside the CDR3, taken from reference TRBV7-9 and TRBJ2-7): DTGVSQNPRHKITKRGQNVTFRCDPISEHNRLYWYRQTLGQGPEFLTYFQNEAQLEKSRLLSDRFSAERPKGSFSTLEIQRTEQGDSAMYLCASSRLHGARTYEQYFGPGTRLTVT.

This clone was counted a few times. The gene calls are TRBV28 and TRBJ2-5; D tentatively fits TRBD1 or TRBD2 (5 bases each). CDR1 and CDR2 from the germline V gene are MDHEN and SYDVKM. This CDR3 is 15 amino acids long. Trimming shortened V by 2 bases and J by 5 bases, and 15 bases separated the two germline ends. DNA for the CDR3: TGTGCCAGCAGTTTAACCCACGGAGAGGGGGAGACCCAGTACTTC. Translating gives CASSLTHGEGETQYF.

The J gene is TRBJ1-5, the V gene TRBV5-8; maybe TRBD1 (6 bases). The CDR3 consists of 17 residues. Per the germline V gene, CDR1 is SGHTS and CDR2 is YDEGEE. V lost 2 bases and J 3 bases, leaving 18 bases between the germline ends. The CDR3 nucleotides are TGTGCCAGCAGCTTCCTGCGGGGGGCAGCCCTCAATCAGCCCCAGCATTTT. Translation gives CASSFLRGAALNQPQHF.

The chain joins TRBV5-4 to TRBJ2-2; 7 bases match TRBD2. The CDR3 sequence is 16 residues long. V was clipped by 4 bases and J by 4 bases; unmatched bases: 10. Germline CDR1 is SGHNT and CDR2 is YYREEE (reference sequence). The chain's CDR3 is CASSGGGALGTGELFF. Written as DNA, the CDR3 is TGTGCCAGCAGCGGGGGAGGGGCCCTAGGCACCGGGGAGCTGTTTTTT.

The V call is TRBV11-1, the J call TRBJ2-1, with unresolved D. The CDR3 loop spans 14 amino acids. The V gene lost 0 bases and the J gene lost 4 bases, with 7 bases spanning the gap. The germline gives CDR1 SGHAT, CDR2 FQDESV (reference sequence). The CDR3 DNA is TGTGCCAGCAGCTTAGCTCTGGAGTACAATGAGCAGTTCTTC. Amino acids: CASSLALEYNEQFF.

This rearrangement joins TRBV7-2 to TRBJ1-2; D gene ambiguous. From germline, CDR1 is SGHTA and CDR2 FQGNSA. The CDR3 contains 13 residues. V lost 3 bases and J 2 bases, leaving 7 bases between the germline ends. The CDR3 loop reads CASSLMVNYGYTF. For the CDR3, the DNA is TGTGCCAGCAGCTTGATGGTAAACTATGGCTACACCTTC.

The chain uses TRBV4-3 and TRBJ1-2; weak D call: TRBD1 (5 bases). Germline CDR1 reads LGHNA; CDR2 reads YSLEER. The CDR3 consists of 16 residues. V shed 4 bases and J shed 6 bases, with 21 bases lying between them. The CDR3 nucleotides read TGCGCCAGCAGCCCTAAAATGGGGTGGGACCCTAATGGCTACACCTTC. Amino acids: CASSPKMGWDPNGYTF.

The chain recombines TRBV4-3 with TRBJ1-5; the match to TRBD1 covers 7 bases. J gave up 3 bases and V 3 bases, and 5 bases lay outside the gene matches. Looked up from germline, CDR1 is LGHNA and CDR2 is YSLEER. The CDR3 loop spans 15 amino acids. CDR3 DNA: TGCGCCAGCAGCCATACAGGGGAGGACAATCAGCCCCAGCATTTT. Encoded protein: CASSHTGEDNQPQHF.

This chain links TRBV27 with TRBJ1-4, with D hard to call. Per germline, CDR1 MNHEY and CDR2 SMNVEV (reference sequence). Trimming left V 5 bases short and J 6 bases short, with 10 bases between. The CDR3 totals 13 residues. CDR3 sequence reads: CASSITAYEKLFF. CDR3 DNA sequence: TGTGCCAGCAGTATAACAGCTTATGAAAAACTGTTTTTT.

J is TRBJ2-3 and V is TRBV11-2; D is possibly TRBD1 or TRBD2 (5 bases each). Trimming took 5 bases from V and 2 from J, leaving 14 bases between them. This CDR3 spans 15 amino acids. Germline V gives CDR1 SGHAT, CDR2 FQNNGV. CDR3 nucleotide sequence: TGTGCCAGCAGCACCCGGGACGCCCACACAGATACGCAGTATTTT. It yields the protein CASSTRDAHTDTQYF.

The rearrangement joins TRBV30 to TRBJ1-1; D not certain. Germline lookup yields CDR1 GTSNPN and CDR2 SVGIG (reference sequence). The V end lost 3 bases, the J end lost 3 bases, and 8 bases lay between the germline ends. This CDR3 comprises 12 residues. CDR3 bases: TGTGCCTGGAGAGTCCCCTACACTGAAGCTTTCTTT. Translating it yields CAWRVPYTEAFF.